This entry lists 18 T cell receptor beta chains sequenced from one sample in a study of blood T cell repertoires in COVID-19. Repertoires were generated with immunoSEQ multiplex PCR, while TCRdb's copy carries only in-frame clones and drops some. The sample yields around 250,000 clones, around 88% seen once. Sequencing used PBMCs or T cells enriched from blood (not recorded which). The source is a woman between 45 and 60 years old who had recovered from COVID-19.

The CDR3 is CSVVFANTGELFF. The CDR3 nucleotides read TGCAGCGTTGTGTTCGCGAACACCGGGGAGCTGTTTTTT. V gene TRBV29-1 combines with J gene TRBJ2-2; no firm D call. Looked up from germline, CDR1 is SQVTM and CDR2 is ANQGSEA. The CDR3 sequence is 13 residues long. V was trimmed by 4 bases and J by 0 bases, leaving 6 bases between them.

V usage is TRBV6-1 and J usage is TRBJ2-2; TRBD2 matches 8 bases. The CDR3 is made up of 15 amino acids. Germline-derived CDR1 and CDR2 are MNHNS and SASEGT. The V and J ends lost 9 bases and 6 bases, in that order; junction bases with no gene match: 12. The CDR3 region is CARTVRGVGAGELFF. CDR3 in DNA: TGTGCCAGGACCGTGCGGGGGGTCGGGGCCGGGGAGCTGTTTTTT.

This clone has only one observation. The V gene is TRBV7-9, the J gene TRBJ2-7, with 7 bases matching TRBD1. With 3 bases clipped from V and 3 bases from J, the junction kept 8 bases outside the gene matches. The CDR3 length is 15 residues. Germline V gene data show CDR1 as SEHNR and CDR2 as FQNEAQ (reference sequence). CDR3 bases: TGTGCCAGCAGCTTCGAGACGGGACAGTACTACGAGCAGTACTTC. The encoded protein is CASSFETGQYYEQYF.

CDR3 sequence: CASSDLRGRSTDTQYF. CDR3 nucleotide sequence: TGTGCCAGCAGTGACTTGCGGGGGCGAAGCACAGATACGCAGTATTTT. The chain is built from TRBV2 and TRBJ2-3; TRBD2 might be the D (7 bases). V was clipped by 3 bases and J by 0 bases, with 13 bases between them. Germline-derived CDR1 and CDR2 are SNHLY and FYNNEI. There are 16 residues in the CDR3.

The V call is TRBV5-4, the J call TRBJ1-2; maybe TRBD1 (5 bases). The V gene's germline CDR1 is SGHNT and CDR2 YYREEE (reference sequence). Trimming stripped 2 bases from V and 4 bases from J, with 12 bases between. There are 14 residues in the CDR3. CDR3 in DNA: TGTGCCAGCAGCTTTAACGGAGGGACCTATGGCTACACCTTC. This translates into CASSFNGGTYGYTF.

V usage is TRBV5-8 and J usage is TRBJ1-2; the match to TRBD1 covers 7 bases. CDR3 size: 14 residues. The J segment lost 2 bases and the V segment lost 5 bases, leaving 6 bases of the junction unmatched. The germline CDR1 and CDR2 sequences are SGHTS and YDEGEE. The CDR3 spells CASRLTGENYGYTF. For the CDR3, the DNA is TGTGCCAGCAGGCTCACAGGGGAAAACTATGGCTACACCTTC.

The chain uses TRBV9 and TRBJ2-1; D not resolved. Germline CDR1 reads SGDLS; CDR2 reads YYNGEE. This CDR3 spans 13 amino acids. V was clipped by 3 bases and J by 5 bases, with 9 bases between them. CDR3 residues: CASSGRLNNEQFF. In DNA, the CDR3 is TGTGCCAGCAGCGGTCGACTGAACAATGAGCAGTTCTTC.

The chain carries TRBV2 and TRBJ2-1; the match to TRBD2 covers 10 bases. CDR3 size: 17 residues. Germline lookup yields CDR1 SNHLY and CDR2 FYNNEI. The J segment lost 3 bases and the V segment lost 9 bases, leaving 14 bases of the junction unmatched. The DNA for the CDR3 is TGTGCCAGTCGGAGGGCTAGCGGGAGAACGGTCTACAATGAGCAGTTCTTC. Amino acids: CASRRASGRTVYNEQFF.

This clone came up a few times. The gene calls are TRBV7-2 and TRBJ1-2; D may be TRBD1 (6 bases). Germline assignment: CDR1 SGHTA and CDR2 FQGNSA. CDR3 size: 15 residues. The V end lost 5 bases, the J end lost 8 bases, and 21 bases lay between the germline ends. The CDR3 coding sequence is TGTGCCAGCAGCCAGTCGGGGGGCGTTAAGCGCGGCTACACCTTC. Translation gives CASSQSGGVKRGYTF.

CDR3 DNA sequence: TGTGCCAGTAGTATTAAATCGAGACTAGCGACCGGGCGCACAGATACGCAGTATTTT. It specifies CASSIKSRLATGRTDTQYF. The chain recombines TRBV19 with TRBJ2-3, with 8 positions matching TRBD2. Trimming cost V 3 bases and J 1 base; bases outside gene matches: 15. Germline V gives CDR1 LNHDA, CDR2 SQIVND (reference sequence). The CDR3 sequence is 19 residues long.

The V gene is TRBV28, the J gene TRBJ1-2; no reliable D call. The CDR3 is 13 amino acids. Germline V gene data show CDR1 as MDHEN and CDR2 as SYDVKM. Trimming took off 5 bases at V and 3 bases at J, with 10 bases between the two ends. Here the CDR3 DNA reads TGTGCCAGCAGTCCCGGGTCCTACTATGGCTACACCTTC. It yields the protein CASSPGSYYGYTF.

J is TRBJ1-2 and V is TRBV18; D call uncertain. Germline V CDR1 and CDR2: KGHSH, LQKENI. The germline V and J ends were trimmed by 9 bases and 0 bases, with 14 bases remaining between them. CDR3 length: 14 residues. In DNA, the CDR3 is TGTGCCAGTTCAAAAGGAGACTCTAACTATGGCTACACCTTC. Its translation is CASSKGDSNYGYTF. Filled out from reference TRBV18 and TRBJ1-2, the complete variable domain reads NAGVMQNPRHLVRRRGQEARLRCSPMKGHSHVYWYRQLPEEGLKFMVYLQKENIIDESGMPKERFSAEFPKEGPSILRIQQVVRGDSAAYFCASSKGDSNYGYTFGSGTRLTVV.

The chain uses TRBV5-4 and TRBJ1-2; D is ambiguous. Germline lookup yields CDR1 SGHNT and CDR2 YYREEE (reference sequence). With 4 bases removed from V and 0 bases from J, the gap between germline ends came to 7 bases. The CDR3 extends over 13 amino acids. The CDR3 coding sequence is TGTGCCAGCAGCCACAACGCTAACTATGGCTACACCTTC. This gives the protein CASSHNANYGYTF.

The rearrangement joins TRBV4-3 to TRBJ1-2; D unresolved. CDR1 and CDR2 from the germline V gene are LGHNA and YSLEER. V dropped 1 base and J dropped 4 bases, with 10 bases sitting between them. There are 14 residues in the CDR3. CDR3 sequence: CASSQAQSIYGYTF. CDR3 in DNA: TGCGCCAGCAGCCAAGCACAGAGCATCTATGGCTACACCTTC.

This clone was recorded once. The rearrangement joins TRBV7-8 to TRBJ1-1; unclear D gene. The ends were cut back, 5 bases at V and 1 base at J, with 8 bases in the middle. The CDR3 loop spans 13 amino acids. Looked up from germline, CDR1 is SGHVS and CDR2 is FQNEAQ. The CDR3 is CASSDYRNTEAFF. The CDR3 region has the DNA TGTGCCAGCAGCGACTACAGGAACACTGAAGCTTTCTTT. Looking up the rest from reference TRBV7-8 and TRBJ1-1 gives the full variable domain: GAGVSQSPRYKVAKRGQDVALRCDPISGHVSLFWYQQALGQGPEFLTYFQNEAQLDKSGLPSDRFFAERPEGSVSTLKIQRTQQEDSAVYLCASSDYRNTEAFFGQGTRLTVV.

The J gene is TRBJ2-3, the V gene TRBV10-3, with 12 bases aligning to TRBD2. The V segment lost 5 bases and the J segment 0 bases; nucleotides outside the gene matches: 18. Germline V gene lookup returns CDR1 ENHRY and CDR2 SYGVKD. CDR3 length: 21 amino acids. Written as DNA, the CDR3 is TGTGCCATCAGTTTCAACAGGGGGCTTTCGACTAGCGGGAGTAGCACAGATACGCAGTATTTT. Translating gives CAISFNRGLSTSGSSTDTQYF.

This chain uses TRBV7-2 with TRBJ1-6; D not certain. Looked up from germline, CDR1 is SGHTA and CDR2 is FQGNSA. The CDR3 is made up of 16 amino acids. The V end lost 10 bases, the J end lost 0 bases, and 16 bases lay between the germline ends. CDR3 residues: CATSEGRSSYNSPLHF. Written as DNA, the CDR3 is TGTGCCACCTCGGAGGGCAGGAGCTCCTATAATTCACCCCTCCACTTT.

This clone occurred a few times. The chain joins TRBV2 to TRBJ1-1; no firm D call. CDR3 length equals 15 residues. V dropped 4 bases and J dropped 1 base, with 13 bases sitting between them. From germline, CDR1 is SNHLY and CDR2 FYNNEI. CDR3 amino acids: CASSVRRQPNTEAFF. Here the CDR3 DNA reads TGTGCCAGCAGTGTTAGGCGACAACCGAACACTGAAGCTTTCTTT.